The next 29 T cell receptor beta chains were all read from a single sample in a study of blood T cell repertoires in COVID-19. Sequencing was performed with immunoSEQ multiplex PCR; in TCRdb, only in-frame clones are kept and a portion is missing. Of 23,000 or so clones listed, over 75% are singletons. Source material: peripheral blood. Receptors originate from a woman aged 80 or over with acute or convalescent COVID-19.

The chain recombines TRBV6-1 with TRBJ2-2, with 11 bases that match TRBD1. Per germline, CDR1 MNHNS and CDR2 SASEGT. With V trimmed by 4 bases and J by 5 bases, 9 bases remained unmatched. The CDR3 totals 17 residues. The CDR3 coding sequence is TGTGCCAGCAGTGGCCGGGGGACAGGGGGTTTAACCGGGGAGCTGTTTTTT. This gives the protein CASSGRGTGGLTGELFF.

The chain links TRBV5-6 to TRBJ1-3; TRBD1 matches 7 bases. J was trimmed by 4 bases and V by 3 bases; bases with no gene match: 7. CDR1 is SGHDT, CDR2 YYEEEE, per germline. This CDR3 spans 15 amino acids. Here the CDR3 reads CASSSLRGAGNTIYF. The DNA of the CDR3 is TGTGCCAGCAGCTCCCTCAGGGGGGCGGGAAACACCATATATTTT.

The chain employs TRBV7-3 and TRBJ2-5; D is perhaps TRBD1 (6 bases). With 2 bases removed from V and 0 bases from J, the gap between germline ends came to 10 bases. This CDR3 has 15 amino acids. CDR1 SGHTA and CDR2 FQGTGA come from the germline V gene. CDR3 DNA sequence: TGTGCCAGCAGCTTAGCAGGACAGCACCAAGAGACCCAGTACTTC. Its translation is CASSLAGQHQETQYF.

The chain uses TRBV6-2 or TRBV6-3 and TRBJ2-7; 11 bases are a match to TRBD2. With 0 bases clipped from V and 2 bases from J, the junction kept 6 bases outside the gene matches. The germline gives CDR1 MNHEY, CDR2 SVGEGT. This CDR3 has 17 residues. The CDR3 spells CASSYSVAGGITYEQYF. In DNA, the CDR3 is TGTGCCAGCAGTTACTCTGTAGCGGGAGGGATTACCTACGAGCAGTACTTC.

In its sample, this clone was seen once. The chain carries TRBV5-4 and TRBJ1-4, with TRBD1 matching over 10 bases. The CDR3 has 15 amino acids. Germline CDR1 reads SGHNT; CDR2 reads YYREEE (reference sequence). Losses at the gene ends were 2 bases for V and 8 bases for J; bases not matched to a gene: 6. The DNA of the CDR3 is TGTGCCAGCAGCTTACCCGGGACAGGGGAGGAAAAACTGTTTTTT. As protein: CASSLPGTGEEKLFF.

The rearrangement links TRBV7-8 to TRBJ1-1; D call uncertain. CDR1 and CDR2 (germline): SGHVS, FQNEAQ. There are 13 residues in the CDR3. V lost 2 bases to trimming and J lost 1 base, with 5 bases between them. CDR3 DNA sequence: TGTGCCAGCAGCTTAACGGGGAACACTGAAGCTTTCTTT. This translates into CASSLTGNTEAFF.

This sequence joins TRBV19 and TRBJ2-1; weak D call: TRBD2 (5 bases). There are 14 residues in the CDR3. V was shortened by 6 bases and J by 9 bases, with 18 bases between the two germline ends. From germline, CDR1 is LNHDA and CDR2 SQIVND (reference sequence). The CDR3 nucleotides read TGTGCCAGTAGAGCGGAGCCAGGCCGGCCTGAGCAGTTCTTC. Protein: CASRAEPGRPEQFF.

In this sample, this clone turned up many times. A much larger clone lies a single base off, so this may be a read error. This chain links TRBV18 with TRBJ1-2, with 10 bases aligning to TRBD1. The V segment lost 3 bases and the J segment 4 bases; nucleotides outside the gene matches: 2. This CDR3 has 14 amino acids. Germline V gives CDR1 KGHSH, CDR2 LQKENI. The CDR3 loop is CASSPGQGFYGYTF. CDR3 DNA: TGTGCCAGCTCACCGGGACAGGGGTTCTATGGCTACACCTTC.

The rearrangement uses TRBV7-2 and TRBJ2-3; 9 bases are shared with TRBD1. Germline lookup yields CDR1 SGHTA and CDR2 FQGNSA. The junction had 14 bases not matched to a gene; V was cut back by 5 bases and J by 2 bases. The CDR3 consists of 18 residues. CDR3 sequence: CASSPNRPWTGATDTQYF. The CDR3 region has the DNA TGTGCCAGCAGCCCGAACAGGCCATGGACAGGGGCCACAGATACGCAGTATTTT.

This rearrangement joins TRBV5-1 to TRBJ1-1; no firm D call. Germline V lookup: CDR1 SGHRS, CDR2 YFSETQ. Trimming shortened V by 0 bases and J by 8 bases, and 5 bases separated the two germline ends. The CDR3 has 11 amino acids. CDR3 amino acids: CASSLDKEAFF. In DNA, the CDR3 is TGCGCCAGCAGCTTGGATAAAGAAGCTTTCTTT.

The chain recombines TRBV6-6 with TRBJ1-1; a weak D match, TRBD1 (5 bases). The CDR3 has 13 amino acids. In germline, CDR1 is MNHNY, CDR2 SVGAGI (reference sequence). Trimming left V 6 bases short and J 0 bases short, with 8 bases between. The CDR3 spells CASRLGVNTEAFF. For the CDR3, the DNA is TGTGCCAGCAGGCTAGGGGTGAACACTGAAGCTTTCTTT.

The V call is TRBV9, the J call TRBJ2-7; maybe TRBD2 (7 bases). V was clipped by 2 bases and J by 0 bases, with 15 bases between them. Germline V lookup: CDR1 SGDLS, CDR2 YYNGEE. The CDR3 sequence is 16 residues long. This CDR3 is CASSVGARGASYEQYF. The CDR3 region has the DNA TGTGCCAGCAGCGTTGGGGCCCGGGGGGCCTCCTACGAGCAGTACTTC.

This clone was seen only a few times. The chain links TRBV19 to TRBJ1-2; 9 bases fit TRBD1. The CDR3 is made up of 14 amino acids. The V gene end was trimmed by 0 bases and the J gene end by 8 bases; junction bases not matched to a gene: 4. Germline-derived CDR1 and CDR2 are LNHDA and SQIVND (reference sequence). CDR3 in amino acids: CASSIEGQGGGYTF. The DNA of the CDR3 is TGTGCCAGTAGTATAGAGGGACAGGGTGGCGGCTACACCTTC. The full variable domain, in which reference TRBV19 and TRBJ1-2 provide the parts outside the CDR3, is DGGITQSPKYLFRKEGQNVTLSCEQNLNHDAMYWYRQDPGQGLRLIYYSQIVNDFQKGDIAEGYSVSREKKESFPLTVTSAQKNPTAFYLCASSIEGQGGGYTFGSGTRLTVV.

The rearrangement links TRBV7-6 to TRBJ2-1; 7 nucleotides agree with TRBD2. Germline V gene data show CDR1 as SGHVS and CDR2 as FNYEAQ. The V gene end was trimmed by 1 base and the J gene end by 1 base; junction bases not matched to a gene: 4. This CDR3 region has 16 residues. CDR3 DNA: TGTGCCAGCAGCTTAGAATGGGGGGGGTCCTACAATGAGCAGTTCTTC. Its protein is CASSLEWGGSYNEQFF. The whole variable domain, remainder taken from reference TRBV7-6 and TRBJ2-1, is GAGVSQSPRYKVTKRGQDVALRCDPISGHVSLYWYRQALGQGPEFLTYFNYEAQQDKSGLPNDRFSAERPEGSISTLTIQRTEQRDSAMYRCASSLEWGGSYNEQFFGPGTRLTVL.

This chain connects TRBV7-2 to TRBJ1-6; 7 bases map to TRBD1. The CDR3 spans 16 residues. The V and J ends lost 4 bases and 5 bases, in that order; junction bases with no gene match: 8. In germline, CDR1 is SGHTA, CDR2 FQGNSA. CDR3 nucleotides: TGTGCCAGCAGCTCCACCCGACAGGGACATAATTCACCCCTCCACTTT. Translating it yields CASSSTRQGHNSPLHF.

This chain joins TRBV12-5 and TRBJ2-7; 8 bases agree with TRBD1. Germline V gene data show CDR1 as LGHNT and CDR2 as FRNRAP. The CDR3 runs to 15 residues. With 4 bases clipped from V and 3 bases from J, the junction kept 8 bases outside the gene matches. CDR3 coding DNA: TGTGCTAGTGGTTCTAGCAGGGGGCCCATCTACGAGCAGTACTTC. Its protein product is CASGSSRGPIYEQYF.

The rearrangement uses TRBV6-1 and TRBJ2-3, with 10 bases identical to TRBD2. This CDR3 region has 16 residues. With V trimmed by 4 bases and J by 2 bases, 6 bases remained unmatched. CDR1 is MNHNS, CDR2 SASEGT, per germline. The DNA for the CDR3 is TGTGCCAGCAGTGGCCGAGCGGGAGGGTACACAGATACGCAGTATTTT. It codes for CASSGRAGGYTDTQYF.

The chain recombines TRBV3-1 (or the pseudogene TRBV3-2) with TRBJ1-1; the D gene is possibly TRBD1 (6 bases). From germline, CDR1 is LGHDT and CDR2 YNNKEL (reference sequence). The germline V and J ends were trimmed by 0 bases and 6 bases, with 14 bases remaining between them. CDR3 length equals 15 residues. The CDR3 DNA sequence: TGTGCCAGCAGCCAAGACCCGGGACAAGCCCCTGAAGCTTTCTTT. It encodes CASSQDPGQAPEAFF.

This chain connects TRBV19 to TRBJ1-1; the D is unclear. This CDR3 is 13 amino acids long. Germline V gives CDR1 LNHDA, CDR2 SQIVND (reference sequence). V gave up 8 bases and J gave up 4 bases, with 14 bases separating them. The CDR3 DNA sequence: TGTGCCAGTGGTCTTGCCCGAGGCACTGAAGCTTTCTTT. As protein: CASGLARGTEAFF.

The CDR3 sequence is CASSLVPTSGGGETQYF. CDR3 sequence (DNA): TGCGCCAGCAGCCTGGTCCCCACTAGCGGAGGGGGGGAGACCCAGTACTTC. This chain joins TRBV5-1 and TRBJ2-5; 8 bases fit TRBD2. CDR3 length: 17 residues. Germline values: CDR1 SGHRS, CDR2 YFSETQ. V dropped 4 bases and J dropped 5; count of bases not matched to a gene: 16.

This clone was counted a few times. V gene TRBV9 combines with J gene TRBJ1-6, with TRBD1 matching 7 bases. The CDR3 loop spans 14 amino acids. CDR1 SGDLS and CDR2 YYNGEE come from the germline V gene. The junction had 2 bases not matched to a gene; V was cut back by 3 bases and J by 5 bases. The CDR3 coding sequence is TGTGCCAGCAGCGCGGACAGGAATAATTCACCCCTCCACTTT. Amino acid sequence: CASSADRNNSPLHF.

The chain combines TRBV10-3 with TRBJ1-1; TRBD1 agrees at 7 bases. CDR1 ENHRY and CDR2 SYGVKD come from the germline V gene. The V gene end was trimmed by 5 bases and the J gene end by 3 bases; junction bases not matched to a gene: 3. This CDR3 spans 13 amino acids. The CDR3 protein is CAISLQGYTEAFF. The CDR3 DNA sequence: TGTGCCATCAGTTTACAGGGGTACACTGAAGCTTTCTTT.

The chain is built from TRBV6-5 and TRBJ2-2, with TRBD1 matching over 9 bases. Looked up from germline, CDR1 is MNHEY and CDR2 is SVGAGI. The CDR3 contains 14 residues. The V gene end was trimmed by 8 bases and the J gene end by 1 base; junction bases not matched to a gene: 2. The CDR3 here is CASPGQGNTGELFF. Written as DNA, the CDR3 is TGTGCCAGCCCGGGACAGGGGAACACCGGGGAGCTGTTTTTT.

V gene TRBV6-5 combines with J gene TRBJ2-7, with D perhaps matching TRBD2 (5 bases). The V end was cut by 2 bases, the J end by 7 bases, with 12 bases between. The V gene's germline CDR1 is MNHEY and CDR2 SVGAGI. This CDR3 region has 13 residues. The DNA for the CDR3 is TGTGCCAGCAGTTACGAGCCGAGGGCGGAGCAGTACTTC. Its protein product is CASSYEPRAEQYF.

The gene calls are TRBV27 and TRBJ1-2, with unresolved D. Germline V gene sequence: CDR1 MNHEY, CDR2 SMNVEV (reference sequence). The length of the CDR3 is 15 residues. V lost 0 bases to trimming and J lost 2 bases, with 10 bases between them. Here the CDR3 DNA reads TGTGCCAGCAGTTTATCGAGCGCCGGGAACTATGGCTACACCTTC. It translates to CASSLSSAGNYGYTF.

This chain uses TRBV12-3 or TRBV12-4 with TRBJ1-5; possible D gene TRBD1, 5 bases. Between the trimmed V and J ends, which lost 4 bases and 5 bases, there was a span of 6 bases. The CDR3 contains 12 residues. This CDR3 is CASSSGDQPQHF. Written as DNA, the CDR3 is TGTGCCAGCAGTTCGGGGGATCAGCCCCAGCATTTT.

The V gene is TRBV4-1, the J gene TRBJ1-2, with 10 bases identical to TRBD1. V shed 4 bases, J shed 5 bases, and the junction held 13 bases outside the gene matches. The CDR3 runs 17 residues. Per germline, CDR1 MGHRA and CDR2 YSYEKL. For the CDR3, the DNA is TGCGCCAGCAGCCGCCCTCGCGCCGGGACAGGGGATTATGGCTACACCTTC. Translated: CASSRPRAGTGDYGYTF.

This clone was observed once. The chain recombines TRBV7-6 with TRBJ2-5, with 13 bases lining up with TRBD2. Germline-derived CDR1 and CDR2 are SGHVS and FNYEAQ. This CDR3 has 16 residues. V shed 5 bases and J 5 bases; nucleotides not matched to a gene: 8. CDR3 region: CASSPLAGGPGETQYF. The CDR3 DNA follows: TGTGCCAGCAGCCCACTAGCGGGGGGGCCGGGGGAGACCCAGTACTTC.

The J gene is TRBJ2-3, the V gene TRBV3-1 (or the pseudogene TRBV3-2); D unresolved. The length of the CDR3 is 13 residues. Trimming shortened V by 5 bases and J by 2 bases, and 8 bases separated the two germline ends. In germline, CDR1 is LGHDT, CDR2 YNNKEL (reference sequence). The CDR3 DNA reads as TGTGCCAGCAGCGCGAGAACCACAGATACGCAGTATTTT. Its translation: CASSARTTDTQYF.